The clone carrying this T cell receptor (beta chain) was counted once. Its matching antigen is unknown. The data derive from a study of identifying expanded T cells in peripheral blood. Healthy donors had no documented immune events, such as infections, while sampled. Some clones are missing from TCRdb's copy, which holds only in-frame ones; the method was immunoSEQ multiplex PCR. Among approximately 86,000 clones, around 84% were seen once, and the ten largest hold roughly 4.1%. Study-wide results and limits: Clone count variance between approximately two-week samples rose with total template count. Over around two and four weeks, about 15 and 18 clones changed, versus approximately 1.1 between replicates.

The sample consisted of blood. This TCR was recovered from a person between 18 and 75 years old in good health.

The CDR3 nucleotides read TGTGCCAGTAGTATTCTGGGGGATTTTTGGACTGAAGCTTTCTTT. This codes for CASSILGDFWTEAFF. This rearrangement joins TRBV19 to TRBJ1-1, with D maybe TRBD1 (5 bases). Germline V gene lookup returns CDR1 LNHDA and CDR2 SQIVND (reference sequence). Trimming took off 3 bases at V and 5 bases at J, with 16 bases between the two ends. CDR3 length equals 15 residues.